This TCR beta chain was identified in a study of T cells in Graves' hyperthyroidism and ophthalmopathy. About this clonotype: The antigen remains unidentified.

General study results and limits: Ophthalmopathy and stable hyperthyroidism were told apart by a 13 V-J model.

The CDR3 covers 12 residues. V lost 3 bases and J lost 5; bases outside the gene matches: 1. Looked up from germline, CDR1 is DFQATT and CDR2 is SNEGSKA (reference sequence). RNA transcripts gave rise to amplified TCR beta CDR3 regions. HTBI primers drove first-round RT-PCR of the TCR CDR3. A single record per CDR3 protein comes from TCRdb applying MiXCR to the multiplex PCR reads. The sample lists about 130,000 distinct CDR3 sequences, roughly a fifth occurring once. These patients, aged 18 to 65, had recently diagnosed hyperthyroidism lasting under 2 months. Diagnostic decisions used clinical symptoms, serum thyroxine and TRAb, thyroid ultrasound and orbital computed tomography.

V is TRBV20-1 and J is TRBJ1-5; 7 bases map to TRBD1. The sequenced material came from blood. The receptor's source is a woman aged 45-65 years with Graves' hyperthyroidism that later progressed to Graves' ophthalmopathy. The CDR3 spells CSARTGYQPQHF. In nucleotides, the CDR3 is TGCAGTGCTAGGACAGGGTATCAGCCCCAGCATTTT.